This T cell receptor beta chain was sequenced for a study of T cell responses to AZD1222 COVID-19 vaccine (dated by TCRdb to about 2021). Context from the whole study: Because spike-specific TCR depth and breadth did not differ between the two schedules, AZD1222 recipients who got a second dose at roughly 4 weeks were pooled with those who got a second dose at roughly 12 weeks. TCR sequencing covered some 240 trial participants: about 210 given two doses of AZD1222 and about 26 given two doses of MenACWY control vaccine. Trial participants were enrolled into age subgroups of 18-55, 56-69 and 70-plus years, which contained approximately 150, 28 and 58 TCR-sequenced participants, respectively. Findings and caveats that apply to the study as a whole: Participants were mostly white British and included more females than males, and it was suggested by the authors that clonal diversity may have been underestimated. The vaccine-associated CD4 TCRs covered the entire spike protein, and the dominant responses fell in regions 160-218 and 743-854. The 56-69-year group was small, and its depth increase did not reach significance, likely because of low power. Spike-specific TCR breadth and depth rose significantly after two AZD1222 doses compared with day 0 and with MenACWY recipients. Epitopes outside the regions mutated in the B.1.351 and B.1.1.7 variants were reportedly recognized by nearly half of the unique spike-specific TCRs. No day 14 peak-response samples were available, so repertoires were characterized only after the peak T cell response. Conclusions about previously exposed vaccinees were limited because only six or seven AZD1222 recipients were SARS-CoV-2 seropositive at baseline.

At the junction V is shortened by 2 bases and J by 2 bases; bases outside the gene matches: 1. As encoded in the germline V gene, CDR1 is MRHNA while CDR2 is SNTAGT. The CDR3, cysteine through phenylalanine, is 14 amino acids long. Only the CDR3 region is kept as DNA, spanning 42 bases read in frame from base 1. The CDR3 regions of human TCRbeta chains were subjected to immunosequencing. Per the original workflow: Repertoire TCRs were checked for matches against a reference library of SARS-CoV-2-specific TCRs that had been generated using the MIRA antigen-specificity platform. Breadth was defined as the fraction of unique TCRs that were SARS-CoV-2-associated. Depth was defined as the fraction of total T cells that were SARS-CoV-2-associated. Using the MIRA data, each spike-specific TCR was mapped to the spike region that the TCR reacts to and placed in a CD4 or CD8 class. Log10-transformed breadth and depth values were compared by one-way ANOVA with Sidak's multiple comparisons tests. This immuneACCESS table, as held by TCRdb, lists in-frame sequences with V and J called but not all clones. Of the missing ones, under half trace to an unresolved V gene in checked studies; the others have no known cause. The V and J calls and the clone size are those of that table, but D and trimming were determined from the DNA. The sample profile shows approximately 150,000 clones; roughly 92% of them were found once. The ten largest clones take up around 1.6% of the sample.

A word on this clone: The antigen this receptor binds is unknown. Base qualities are not at hand, and no much larger clone is one base apart.

The time point label here, explained by the study, means: baseline before first vaccination. Vaccinee samples were obtained from the UK trials COV001 and COV002, which included a single-blind randomized controlled phase 2/3 trial of AZD1222 (ChAdOx1 nCoV-19) in healthy adults. Trial participant PBMC samples were collected at day 0 and day 28 after the second dose for TCRbeta chain sequencing. The material was peripheral blood, obtained on day 0 of AZD1222 vaccination. The chain is assembled from TRBV6-4 and TRBJ1-2; 8 bases in between match TRBD1. The TCR sequence derives from an adult in good health. The CDR3 reads as follows: CASSDGQGNYGYTF. The nucleotide sequence is TGTGCCAGCAGTGACGGACAGGGCAACTATGGCTACACCTTC.